The sequence of this T cell receptor (beta chain) was determined in a study of identical twins. After template switching added a universal primer site, the resulting cDNA carried unique molecular identifiers. One entry per CDR3 protein results from TCRdb running MiXCR on the 5' RACE reads. The table has about 520,000 distinct CDR3 sequences, less than 25% seen once. Concerning this clonotype itself: Its specificity is unknown.

Study-wide results and caveats: Insertions ran lower in abundant cord blood beta clonotypes, though not in memory repertoires. Out-of-frame beta sequences exhibited a weaker degree of excess twin sharing.

Germline assignment: CDR1 SGHTS and CDR2 YDEGEE. The V gene lost 6 bases and the J gene lost 4 bases, with 17 bases spanning the gap. The CDR3 length is 14 residues. These data were also reused for a study on T cells expressing NK-cell markers. That work adds: An anti-gamma-delta TCR antibody was added in several experiments. It restricted sorting to alpha-beta TCR-expressing T cells.

The receptor was isolated from a young woman in good health. Source material: CD4+ T cells sorted from blood. The V call is TRBV5-8, the J call TRBJ2-7; D not certain. This CDR3 reads CASNPKGIVYEQYF. The DNA for the CDR3 is TGTGCCAGCAACCCGAAAGGGATCGTGTACGAGCAGTACTTC. The full variable domain, completed using reference TRBV5-8 and TRBJ2-7, is EAGVTQSPTHLIKTRGQQATLRCSPISGHTSVYWYQQALGLGLQFLLWYDEGEERNRGNFPPRFSGRQFPNYSSELNVNALELEDSALYLCASNPKGIVYEQYFGPGTRLTVT.